A single TCR beta chain is shown here with its context. Roughly 0.45 to 1 ug RNA was reverse transcribed with random hexamers. TCRdb reprocessed the immunoSEQ multiplex PCR reads via MiXCR and lists one record per CDR3 protein. The sample records approximately 190,000 distinct CDR3 sequences, around 93% being singletons. The record originates from a study of CD8 T cells in Susac syndrome. In blood CD8+ and CD4+ T cells, TCR beta underwent sequencing. The clonotype comes from a human donor in good health. The specimen was CD4+ T cells from PBMCs.

The CDR3 nucleotides are TGTGCCAGCAGCCTGGGGCAGGATCTCTATGGCTACACCTTC. Its protein product is CASSLGQDLYGYTF. The chain employs TRBV11-1 and TRBJ1-2; D is perhaps TRBD1 (5 bases). Germline V gene data show CDR1 as SGHAT and CDR2 as FQDESV (reference sequence). Trimming pared 5 bases from V and 4 bases from J, leaving 14 bases between. This CDR3 spans 14 amino acids.